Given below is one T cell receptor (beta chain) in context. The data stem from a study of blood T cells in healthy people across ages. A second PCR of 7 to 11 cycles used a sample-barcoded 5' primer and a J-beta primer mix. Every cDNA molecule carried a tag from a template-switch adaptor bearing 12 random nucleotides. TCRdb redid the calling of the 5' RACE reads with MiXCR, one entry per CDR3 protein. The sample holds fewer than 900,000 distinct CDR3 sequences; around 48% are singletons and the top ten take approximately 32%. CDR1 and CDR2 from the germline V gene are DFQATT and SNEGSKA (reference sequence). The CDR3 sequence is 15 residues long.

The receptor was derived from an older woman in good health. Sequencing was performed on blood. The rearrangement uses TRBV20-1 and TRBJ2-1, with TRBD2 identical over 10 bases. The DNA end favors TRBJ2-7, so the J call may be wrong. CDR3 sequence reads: CSARVAGGGYNEQYF. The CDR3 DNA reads TGCAGTGCTAGGGTAGCGGGAGGAGGATACAATGAGCAGTACTTC.